This T cell receptor beta chain was documented in a study of siplizumab effects on memory and regulatory T cells. Study-wide results and limits: Researchers did not confirm the suppressive function of proliferating Tregs from siplizumab cultures. It was not possible to assign a naive or memory phenotype to roughly 80-97% of proliferating CD4+ or CD8+ clones.

Concerning this clone: Its antigen is undetermined.

CDR3 length: 16 amino acids. The method was immunoSEQ multiplex PCR; TCRdb's version includes in-frame clones alone and lacks a portion of them. The repertoire has approximately 100,000 clones, around 90% of them found once; the top ten carry around 0.68%. The chain combines TRBV12-2 with TRBJ1-6; the tabulated D call, TRBD1, remains unverified against the DNA. TRBV12-2 constitutes a pseudogene. The source is a human donor in good health. The specimen was Tregs sorted from blood. The DNA for the CDR3 is TGTGCAAGTCGCTTAGTTCGCAGGGTGGGGTATTCACCCCTCCACTTT. Its protein is CASRLVRRVGYSPLHF.